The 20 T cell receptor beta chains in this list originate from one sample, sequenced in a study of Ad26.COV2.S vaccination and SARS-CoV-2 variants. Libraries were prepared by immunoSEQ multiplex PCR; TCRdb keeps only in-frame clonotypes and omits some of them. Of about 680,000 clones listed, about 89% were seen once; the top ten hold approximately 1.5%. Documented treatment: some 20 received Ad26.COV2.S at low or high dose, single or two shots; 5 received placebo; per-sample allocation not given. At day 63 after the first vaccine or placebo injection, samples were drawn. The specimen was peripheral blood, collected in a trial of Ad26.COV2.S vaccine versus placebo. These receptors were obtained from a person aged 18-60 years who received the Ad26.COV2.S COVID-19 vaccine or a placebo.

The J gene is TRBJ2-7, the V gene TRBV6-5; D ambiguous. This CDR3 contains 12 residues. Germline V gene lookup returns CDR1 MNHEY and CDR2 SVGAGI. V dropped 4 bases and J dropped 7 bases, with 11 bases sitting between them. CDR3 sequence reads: CASSSPSWEQYF. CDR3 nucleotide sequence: TGTGCCAGCAGTTCTCCCTCGTGGGAGCAGTACTTC.

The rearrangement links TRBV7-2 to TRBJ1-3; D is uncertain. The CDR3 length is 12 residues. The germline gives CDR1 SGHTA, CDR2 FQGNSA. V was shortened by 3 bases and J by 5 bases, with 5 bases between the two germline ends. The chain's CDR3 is CASSFDRNTIYF. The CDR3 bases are TGTGCCAGCAGCTTCGACAGAAACACCATATATTTT. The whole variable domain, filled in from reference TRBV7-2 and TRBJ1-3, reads GAGVSQSPSNKVTEKGKDVELRCDPISGHTALYWYRQSLGQGLEFLIYFQGNSAPDKSGLPSDRFSAERTGGSVSTLTIQRTQQEDSAVYLCASSFDRNTIYFGEGSWLTVV.

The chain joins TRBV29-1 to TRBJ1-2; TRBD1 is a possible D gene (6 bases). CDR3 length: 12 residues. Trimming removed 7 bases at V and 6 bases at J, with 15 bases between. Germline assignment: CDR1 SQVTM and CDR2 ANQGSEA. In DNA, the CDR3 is TGCAGCGCGGGGGAGGGGACAAATGGCTACACCTTC. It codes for CSAGEGTNGYTF.

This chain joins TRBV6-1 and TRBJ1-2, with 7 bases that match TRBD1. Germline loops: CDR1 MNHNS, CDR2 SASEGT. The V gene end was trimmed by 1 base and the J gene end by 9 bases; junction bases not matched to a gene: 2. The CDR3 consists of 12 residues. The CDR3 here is CASSEDRGSYTF. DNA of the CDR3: TGTGCCAGCAGTGAAGACAGGGGTAGCTACACCTTC.

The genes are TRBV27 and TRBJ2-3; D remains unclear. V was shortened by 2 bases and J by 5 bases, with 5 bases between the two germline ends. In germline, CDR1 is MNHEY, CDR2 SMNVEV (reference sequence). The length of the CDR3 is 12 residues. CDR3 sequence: CASSLRGDTQYF. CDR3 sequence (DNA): TGTGCCAGCAGTTTACGCGGAGATACGCAGTATTTT.

The CDR3 DNA reads TGTGCCAGCATAGGGGTCTACAATGAGCAGTTCTTC. Translation gives CASIGVYNEQFF. This rearrangement joins TRBV6-5 to TRBJ2-1; D might be TRBD1 (5 bases). Germline V CDR1 and CDR2: MNHEY, SVGAGI. The germline V and J ends were trimmed by 7 bases and 3 bases, with 7 bases remaining between them. This CDR3 region has 12 residues.

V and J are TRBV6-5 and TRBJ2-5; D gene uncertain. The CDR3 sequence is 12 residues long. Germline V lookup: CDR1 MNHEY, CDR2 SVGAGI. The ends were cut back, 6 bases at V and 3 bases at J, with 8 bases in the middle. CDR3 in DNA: TGTGCCAGCAGCGGCGTAGAAGAGACCCAGTACTTC. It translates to CASSGVEETQYF.

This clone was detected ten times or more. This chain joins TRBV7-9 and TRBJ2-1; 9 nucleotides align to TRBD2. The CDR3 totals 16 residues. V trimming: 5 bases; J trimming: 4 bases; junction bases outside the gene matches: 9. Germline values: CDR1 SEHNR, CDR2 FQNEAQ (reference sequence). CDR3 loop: CASSESGSGRYNEQFF. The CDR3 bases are TGTGCCAGCAGCGAGTCGGGTAGCGGGAGATACAATGAGCAGTTCTTC. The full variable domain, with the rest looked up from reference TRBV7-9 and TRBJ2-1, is DTGVSQNPRHKITKRGQNVTFRCDPISEHNRLYWYRQTLGQGPEFLTYFQNEAQLEKSRLLSDRFSAERPKGSFSTLEIQRTEQGDSAMYLCASSESGSGRYNEQFFGPGTRLTVL.

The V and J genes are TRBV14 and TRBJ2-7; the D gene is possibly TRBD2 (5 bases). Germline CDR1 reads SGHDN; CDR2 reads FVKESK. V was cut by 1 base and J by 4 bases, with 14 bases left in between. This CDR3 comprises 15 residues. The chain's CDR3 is CASSQAHRGSYEQYF. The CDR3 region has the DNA TGTGCCAGCAGCCAAGCTCATCGGGGATCTTACGAGCAGTACTTC. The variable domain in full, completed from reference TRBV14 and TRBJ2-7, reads EAGVTQFPSHSVIEKGQTVTLRCDPISGHDNLYWYRRVMGKEIKFLLHFVKESKQDESGMPNNRFLAERTGGTYSTLKVQPAELEDSGVYFCASSQAHRGSYEQYFGPGTRLTVT.

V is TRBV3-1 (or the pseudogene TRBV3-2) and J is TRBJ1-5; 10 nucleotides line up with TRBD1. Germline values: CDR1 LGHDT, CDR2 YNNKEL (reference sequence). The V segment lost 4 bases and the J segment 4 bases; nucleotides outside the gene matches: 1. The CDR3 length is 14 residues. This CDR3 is CASSRTGGNQPQHF. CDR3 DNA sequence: TGTGCCAGCAGCCGGACAGGGGGGAATCAGCCCCAGCATTTT.

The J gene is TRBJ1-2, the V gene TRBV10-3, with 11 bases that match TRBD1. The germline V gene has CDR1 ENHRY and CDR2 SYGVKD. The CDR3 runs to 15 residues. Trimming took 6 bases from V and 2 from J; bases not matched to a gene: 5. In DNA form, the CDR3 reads TGTGCCATCAGCGGACGGGACAGGGGGAACTATGGCTACACCTTC. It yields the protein CAISGRDRGNYGYTF.

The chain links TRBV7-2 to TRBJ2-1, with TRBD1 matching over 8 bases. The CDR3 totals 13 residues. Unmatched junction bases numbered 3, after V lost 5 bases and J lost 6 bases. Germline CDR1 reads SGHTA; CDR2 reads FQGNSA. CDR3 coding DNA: TGTGCCAGCAGCAGGGACAGGCCCAATGAGCAGTTCTTC. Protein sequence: CASSRDRPNEQFF.

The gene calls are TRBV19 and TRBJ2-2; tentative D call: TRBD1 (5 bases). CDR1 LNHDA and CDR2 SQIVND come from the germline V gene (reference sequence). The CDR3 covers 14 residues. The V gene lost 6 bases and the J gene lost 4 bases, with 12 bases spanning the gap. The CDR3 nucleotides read TGTGCCAGTAGAATCAGTAGGGGCACCGGGGAGCTGTTTTTT. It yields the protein CASRISRGTGELFF.

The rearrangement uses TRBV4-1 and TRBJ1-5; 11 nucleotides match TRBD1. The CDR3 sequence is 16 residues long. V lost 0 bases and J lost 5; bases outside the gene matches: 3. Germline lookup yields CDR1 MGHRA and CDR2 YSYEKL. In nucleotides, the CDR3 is TGCGCCAGCAGCCAAGAACGGACAGGGGGCTATCAGCCCCAGCATTTT. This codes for CASSQERTGGYQPQHF.

The CDR3 sequence is CASSPYGTITNYGYTF. The CDR3 DNA follows: TGTGCCAGCTCACCATACGGGACAATTACTAACTATGGCTACACCTTC. The chain employs TRBV18 and TRBJ1-2; tentatively, D is TRBD1 (6 bases). V lost 2 bases and J lost 0, with 13 bases in between. The CDR3 contains 16 residues. Per germline, CDR1 KGHSH and CDR2 LQKENI.

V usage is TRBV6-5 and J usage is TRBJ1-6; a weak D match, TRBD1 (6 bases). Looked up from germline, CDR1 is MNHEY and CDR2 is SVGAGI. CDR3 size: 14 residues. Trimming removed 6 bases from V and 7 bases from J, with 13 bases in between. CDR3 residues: CASSKDSLNSPLHF. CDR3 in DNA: TGTGCCAGCAGCAAGGACAGTTTAAATTCACCCCTCCACTTT.

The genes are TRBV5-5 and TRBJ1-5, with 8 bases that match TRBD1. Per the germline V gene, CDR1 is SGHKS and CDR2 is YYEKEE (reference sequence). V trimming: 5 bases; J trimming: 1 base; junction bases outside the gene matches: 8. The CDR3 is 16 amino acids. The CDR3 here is CASSPQGAVSNQPQHF. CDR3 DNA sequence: TGTGCCAGCAGTCCTCAGGGGGCCGTGAGCAATCAGCCCCAGCATTTT.

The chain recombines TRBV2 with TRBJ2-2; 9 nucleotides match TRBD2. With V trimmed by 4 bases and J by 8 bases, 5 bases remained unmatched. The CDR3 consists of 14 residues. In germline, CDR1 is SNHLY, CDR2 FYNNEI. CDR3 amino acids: CASSGQLAGGELFF. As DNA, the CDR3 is TGTGCCAGCAGTGGGCAGCTAGCGGGAGGGGAGCTGTTTTTT.

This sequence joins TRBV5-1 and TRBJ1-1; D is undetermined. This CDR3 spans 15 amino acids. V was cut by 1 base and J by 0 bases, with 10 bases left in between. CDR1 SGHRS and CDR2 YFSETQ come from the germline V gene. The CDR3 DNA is TGCGCCAGCAGCTTGTACAGTTCGGTGAACACTGAAGCTTTCTTT. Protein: CASSLYSSVNTEAFF.

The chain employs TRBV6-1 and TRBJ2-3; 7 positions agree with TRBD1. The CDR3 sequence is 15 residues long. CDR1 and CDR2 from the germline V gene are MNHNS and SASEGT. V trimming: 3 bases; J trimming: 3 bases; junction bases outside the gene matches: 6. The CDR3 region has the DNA TGTGCCAGCAGTGAGCAGGGGGACGAAACAGATACGCAGTATTTT. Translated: CASSEQGDETDTQYF.